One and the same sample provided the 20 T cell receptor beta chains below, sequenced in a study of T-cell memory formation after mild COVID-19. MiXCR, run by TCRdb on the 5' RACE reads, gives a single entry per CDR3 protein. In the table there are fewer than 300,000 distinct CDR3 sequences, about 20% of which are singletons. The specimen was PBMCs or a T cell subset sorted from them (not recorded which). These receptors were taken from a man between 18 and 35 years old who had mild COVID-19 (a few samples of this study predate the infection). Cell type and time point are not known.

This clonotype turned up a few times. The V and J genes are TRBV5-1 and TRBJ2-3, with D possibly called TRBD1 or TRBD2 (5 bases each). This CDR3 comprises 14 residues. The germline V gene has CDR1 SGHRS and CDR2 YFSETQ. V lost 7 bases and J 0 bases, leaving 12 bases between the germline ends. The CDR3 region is CASAGGESTDTQYF. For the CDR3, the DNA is TGCGCCAGCGCTGGGGGTGAGAGCACAGATACGCAGTATTTT.

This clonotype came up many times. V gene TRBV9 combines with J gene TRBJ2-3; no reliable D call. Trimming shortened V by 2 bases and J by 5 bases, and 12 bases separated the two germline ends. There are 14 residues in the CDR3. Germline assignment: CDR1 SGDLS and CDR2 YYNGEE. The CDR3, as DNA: TGTGCCAGCAGCGTGGGCTCCTTAGGAGATACGCAGTATTTT. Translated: CASSVGSLGDTQYF.

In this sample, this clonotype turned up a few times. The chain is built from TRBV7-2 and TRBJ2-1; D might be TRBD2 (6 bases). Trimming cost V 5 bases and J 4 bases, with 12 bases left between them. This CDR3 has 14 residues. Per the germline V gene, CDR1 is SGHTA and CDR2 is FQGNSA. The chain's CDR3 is CASSPGGLYNEQFF. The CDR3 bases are TGTGCCAGCAGCCCGGGCGGACTATACAATGAGCAGTTCTTC. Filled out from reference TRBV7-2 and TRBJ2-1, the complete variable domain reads GAGVSQSPSNKVTEKGKDVELRCDPISGHTALYWYRQSLGQGLEFLIYFQGNSAPDKSGLPSDRFSAERTGGSVSTLTIQRTQQEDSAVYLCASSPGGLYNEQFFGPGTRLTVL.

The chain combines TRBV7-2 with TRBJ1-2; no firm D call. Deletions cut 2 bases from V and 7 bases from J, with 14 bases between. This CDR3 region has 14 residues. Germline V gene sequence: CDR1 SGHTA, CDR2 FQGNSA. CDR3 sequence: CASSLLGPGSGYTF. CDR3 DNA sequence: TGTGCCAGCAGCTTATTGGGCCCCGGGAGTGGCTACACCTTC.

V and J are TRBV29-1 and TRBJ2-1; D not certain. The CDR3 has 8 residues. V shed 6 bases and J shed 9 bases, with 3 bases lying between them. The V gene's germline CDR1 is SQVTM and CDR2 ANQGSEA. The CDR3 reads CSVTEQFF. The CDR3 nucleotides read TGCAGCGTCACTGAGCAGTTCTTC.

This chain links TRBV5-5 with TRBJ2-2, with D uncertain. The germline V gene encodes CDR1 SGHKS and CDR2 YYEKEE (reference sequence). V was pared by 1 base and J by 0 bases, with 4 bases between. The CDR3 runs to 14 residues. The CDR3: CASSLRANTGELFF. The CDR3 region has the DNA TGTGCCAGCAGCTTGCGCGCGAACACCGGGGAGCTGTTTTTT. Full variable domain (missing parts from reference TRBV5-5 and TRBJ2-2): DAGVTQSPTHLIKTRGQQVTLRCSPISGHKSVSWYQQVLGQGPQFIFQYYEKEERGRGNFPDRFSARQFPNYSSELNVNALLLGDSALYLCASSLRANTGELFFGEGSRLTVL.

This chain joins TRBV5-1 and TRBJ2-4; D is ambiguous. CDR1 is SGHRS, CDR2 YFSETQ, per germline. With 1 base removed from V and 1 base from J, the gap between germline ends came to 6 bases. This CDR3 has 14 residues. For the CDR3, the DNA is TGCGCCAGCAGCTTGACGGACGCCAAAAACATTCAGTACTTC. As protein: CASSLTDAKNIQYF.

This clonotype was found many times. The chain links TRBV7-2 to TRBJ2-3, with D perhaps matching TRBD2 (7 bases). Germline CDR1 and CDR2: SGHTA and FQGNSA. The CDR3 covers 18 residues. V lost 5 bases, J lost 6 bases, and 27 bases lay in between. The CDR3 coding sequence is TGTGCCAGCAGCAAACAGCATCTGGCGGGGGCCCAGCGGGATACGCAGTATTTT. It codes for CASSKQHLAGAQRDTQYF.

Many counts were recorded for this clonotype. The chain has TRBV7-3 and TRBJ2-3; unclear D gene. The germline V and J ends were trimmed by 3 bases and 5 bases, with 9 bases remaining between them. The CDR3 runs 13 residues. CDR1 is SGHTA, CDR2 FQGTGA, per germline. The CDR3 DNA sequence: TGTGCCAGCAGCTTGGGTATAGGAGATACGCAGTATTTT. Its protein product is CASSLGIGDTQYF.

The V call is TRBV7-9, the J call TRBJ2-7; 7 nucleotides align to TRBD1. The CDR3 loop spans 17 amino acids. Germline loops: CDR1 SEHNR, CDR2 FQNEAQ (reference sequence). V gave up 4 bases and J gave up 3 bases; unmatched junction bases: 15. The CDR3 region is CASSSRPLTGKSYEQYF. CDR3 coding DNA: TGTGCCAGCAGCTCCCGTCCTTTGACAGGGAAAAGCTACGAGCAGTACTTC.

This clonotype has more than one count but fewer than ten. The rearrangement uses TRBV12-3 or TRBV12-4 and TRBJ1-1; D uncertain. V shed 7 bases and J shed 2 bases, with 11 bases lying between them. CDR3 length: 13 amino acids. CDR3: CASIITENTEAFF. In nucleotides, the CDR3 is TGTGCCAGCATTATAACAGAAAACACTGAAGCTTTCTTT.

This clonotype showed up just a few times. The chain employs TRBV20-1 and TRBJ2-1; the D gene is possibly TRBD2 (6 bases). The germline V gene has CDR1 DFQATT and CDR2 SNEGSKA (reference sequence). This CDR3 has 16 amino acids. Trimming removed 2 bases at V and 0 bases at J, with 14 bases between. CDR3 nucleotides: TGCAGTGCTAGAATCGCGGGCGGGGACTCCTACAATGAGCAGTTCTTC. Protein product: CSARIAGGDSYNEQFF.

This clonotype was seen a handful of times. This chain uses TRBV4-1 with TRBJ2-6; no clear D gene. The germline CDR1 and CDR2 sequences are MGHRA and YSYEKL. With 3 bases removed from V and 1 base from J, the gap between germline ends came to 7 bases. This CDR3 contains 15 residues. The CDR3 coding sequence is TGCGCCAGCAGCCAGCGTGGGTCTGGGGCCAACGTCCTGACTTTC. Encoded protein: CASSQRGSGANVLTF.

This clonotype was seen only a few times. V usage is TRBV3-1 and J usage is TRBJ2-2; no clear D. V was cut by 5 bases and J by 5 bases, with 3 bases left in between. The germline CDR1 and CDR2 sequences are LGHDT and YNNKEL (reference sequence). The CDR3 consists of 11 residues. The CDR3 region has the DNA TGTGCCAGCAGCAGGACCGGGGAGCTGTTTTTT. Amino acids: CASSRTGELFF.

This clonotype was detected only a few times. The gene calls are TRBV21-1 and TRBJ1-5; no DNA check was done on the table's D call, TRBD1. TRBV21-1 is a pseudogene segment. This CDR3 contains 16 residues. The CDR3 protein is CASSPGDRETDQPQHF. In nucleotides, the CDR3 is TGTGCCAGCAGCCCCGGGGATAGGGAGACTGATCAGCCCCAGCATTTT.

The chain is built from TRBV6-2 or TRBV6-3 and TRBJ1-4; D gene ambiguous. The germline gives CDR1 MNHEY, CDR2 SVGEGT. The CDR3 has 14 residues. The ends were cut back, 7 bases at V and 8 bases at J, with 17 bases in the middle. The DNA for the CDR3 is TGTGCCAGCACCAGTGGCCCGCTTGGAGAAAAACTGTTTTTT. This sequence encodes CASTSGPLGEKLFF.

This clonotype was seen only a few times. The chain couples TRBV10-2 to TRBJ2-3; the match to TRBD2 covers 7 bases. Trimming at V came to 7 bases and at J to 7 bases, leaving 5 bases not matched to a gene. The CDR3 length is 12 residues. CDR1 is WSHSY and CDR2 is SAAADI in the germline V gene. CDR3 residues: CASTGGSNTQYF. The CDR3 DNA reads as TGCGCCAGCACGGGGGGTTCAAATACGCAGTATTTT.

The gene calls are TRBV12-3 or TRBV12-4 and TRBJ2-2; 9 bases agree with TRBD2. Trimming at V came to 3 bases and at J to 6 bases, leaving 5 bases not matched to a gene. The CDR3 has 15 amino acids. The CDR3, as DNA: TGTGCCAGCAGTTTTGGGACTAGCAGGGCCGGGGAGCTGTTTTTT. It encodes CASSFGTSRAGELFF.

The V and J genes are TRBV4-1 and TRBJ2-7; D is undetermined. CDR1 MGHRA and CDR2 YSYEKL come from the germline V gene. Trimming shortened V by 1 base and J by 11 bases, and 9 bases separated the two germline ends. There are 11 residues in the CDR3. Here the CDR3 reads CASSQGLLKYF. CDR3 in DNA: TGCGCCAGCAGCCAAGGGCTGTTGAAGTACTTC.

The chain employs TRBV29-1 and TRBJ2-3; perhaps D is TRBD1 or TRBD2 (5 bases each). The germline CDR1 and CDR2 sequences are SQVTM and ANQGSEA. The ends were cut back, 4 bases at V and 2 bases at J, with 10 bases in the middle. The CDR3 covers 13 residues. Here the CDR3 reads CSVGGTLTDTQYF. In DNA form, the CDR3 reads TGCAGCGTTGGGGGGACCCTCACAGATACGCAGTATTTT.